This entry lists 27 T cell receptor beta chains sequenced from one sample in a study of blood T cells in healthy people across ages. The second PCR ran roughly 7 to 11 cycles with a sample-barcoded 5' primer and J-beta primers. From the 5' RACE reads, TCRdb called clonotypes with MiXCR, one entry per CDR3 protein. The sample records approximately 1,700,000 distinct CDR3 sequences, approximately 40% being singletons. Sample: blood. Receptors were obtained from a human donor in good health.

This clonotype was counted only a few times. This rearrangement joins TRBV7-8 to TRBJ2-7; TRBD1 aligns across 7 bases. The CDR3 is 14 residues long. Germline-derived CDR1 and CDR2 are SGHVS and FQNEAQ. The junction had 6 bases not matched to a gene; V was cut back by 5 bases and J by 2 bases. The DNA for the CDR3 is TGTGCCAGCAGCGCCTGGGGACAGACCTACGAGCAGTACTTC. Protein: CASSAWGQTYEQYF.

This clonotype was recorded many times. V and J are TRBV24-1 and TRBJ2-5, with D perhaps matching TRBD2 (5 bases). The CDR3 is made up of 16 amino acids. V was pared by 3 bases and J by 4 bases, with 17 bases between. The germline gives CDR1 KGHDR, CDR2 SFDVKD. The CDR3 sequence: CATSDPATRGGETQYF. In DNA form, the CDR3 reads TGTGCCACCAGTGATCCCGCTACACGGGGTGGAGAGACCCAGTACTTC.

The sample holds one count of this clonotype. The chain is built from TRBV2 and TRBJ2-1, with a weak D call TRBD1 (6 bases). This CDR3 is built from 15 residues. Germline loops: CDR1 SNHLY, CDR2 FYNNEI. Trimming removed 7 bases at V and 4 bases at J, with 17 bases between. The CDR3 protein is CASIRDRSTYNEQFF. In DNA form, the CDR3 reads TGTGCCAGCATCCGTGACAGGTCGACTTACAATGAGCAGTTCTTC. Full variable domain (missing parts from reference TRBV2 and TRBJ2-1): EPEVTQTPSHQVTQMGQEVILRCVPISNHLYFYWYRQILGQKVEFLVSFYNNEISEKSEIFDDQFSVERPDGSNFTLKIRSTKLEDSAMYFCASIRDRSTYNEQFFGPGTRLTVL.

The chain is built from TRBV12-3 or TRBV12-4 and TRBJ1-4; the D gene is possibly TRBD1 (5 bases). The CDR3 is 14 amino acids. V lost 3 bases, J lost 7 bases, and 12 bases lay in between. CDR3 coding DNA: TGTGCCAGCAGTTTGAGGGGTACTGGTGAAAAACTGTTTTTT. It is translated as CASSLRGTGEKLFF.

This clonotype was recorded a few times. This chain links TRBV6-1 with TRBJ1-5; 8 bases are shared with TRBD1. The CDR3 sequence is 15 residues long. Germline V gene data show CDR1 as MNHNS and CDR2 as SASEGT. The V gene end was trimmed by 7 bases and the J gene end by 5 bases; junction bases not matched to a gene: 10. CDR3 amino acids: CASNFSPTGDQPQHF. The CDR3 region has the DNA TGTGCCAGCAACTTCAGCCCGACAGGGGATCAGCCCCAGCATTTT.

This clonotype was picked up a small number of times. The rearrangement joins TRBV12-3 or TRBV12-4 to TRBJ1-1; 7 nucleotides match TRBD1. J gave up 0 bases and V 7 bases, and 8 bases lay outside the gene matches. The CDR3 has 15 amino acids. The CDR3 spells CASIPSGGLNTEAFF. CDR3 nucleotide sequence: TGTGCCAGCATCCCGTCAGGGGGTTTGAACACTGAAGCTTTCTTT.

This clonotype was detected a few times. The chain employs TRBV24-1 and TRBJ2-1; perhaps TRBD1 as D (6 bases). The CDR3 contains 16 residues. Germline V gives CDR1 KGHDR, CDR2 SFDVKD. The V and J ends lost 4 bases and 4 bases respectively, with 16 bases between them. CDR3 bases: TGTGCCACCAGTGACCCCAGGGGCGGCTGGTACAATGAGCAGTTCTTC. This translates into CATSDPRGGWYNEQFF.

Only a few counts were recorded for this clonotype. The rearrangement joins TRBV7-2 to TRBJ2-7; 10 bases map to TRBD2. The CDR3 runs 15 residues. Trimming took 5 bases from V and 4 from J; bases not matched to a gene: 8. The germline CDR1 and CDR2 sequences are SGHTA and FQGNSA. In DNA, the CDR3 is TGTGCCAGCAGCCAAATAGCGGGGGGAGCTTACGAGCAGTACTTC. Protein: CASSQIAGGAYEQYF.

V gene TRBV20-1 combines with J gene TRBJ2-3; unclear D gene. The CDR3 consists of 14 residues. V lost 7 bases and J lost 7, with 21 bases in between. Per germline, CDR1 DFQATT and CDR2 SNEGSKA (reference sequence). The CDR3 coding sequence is TGCAGTGTAAGGCGCCCAACTCCCAGGAATACGCAGTATTTT. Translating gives CSVRRPTPRNTQYF.

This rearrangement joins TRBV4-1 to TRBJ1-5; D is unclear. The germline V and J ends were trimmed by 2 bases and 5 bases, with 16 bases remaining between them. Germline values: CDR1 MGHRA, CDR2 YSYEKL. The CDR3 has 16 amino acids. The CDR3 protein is CASSQPSGTGDQPQHF. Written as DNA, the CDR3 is TGCGCCAGCAGCCAACCTTCGGGAACGGGAGATCAGCCCCAGCATTTT.

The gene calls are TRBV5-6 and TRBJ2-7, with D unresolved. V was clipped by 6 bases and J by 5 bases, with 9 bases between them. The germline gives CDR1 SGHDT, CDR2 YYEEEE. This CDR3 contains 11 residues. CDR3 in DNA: TGTGCCAGCACCCGTTGGGACGAGCAGTACTTC. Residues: CASTRWDEQYF.

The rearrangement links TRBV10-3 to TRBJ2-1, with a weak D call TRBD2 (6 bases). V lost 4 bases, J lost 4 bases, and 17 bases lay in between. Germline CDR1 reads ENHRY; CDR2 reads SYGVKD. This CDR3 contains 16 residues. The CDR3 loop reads CAISATPSDLYNEQFF. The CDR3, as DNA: TGTGCCATCAGTGCGACTCCTAGCGATCTATACAATGAGCAGTTCTTC.

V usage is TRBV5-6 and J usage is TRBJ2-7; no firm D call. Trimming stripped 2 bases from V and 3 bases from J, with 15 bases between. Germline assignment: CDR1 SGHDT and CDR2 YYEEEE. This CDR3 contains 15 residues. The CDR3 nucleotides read TGTGCCAGCAGCTTTATCGGGCAGGCCTACTACGAGCAGTACTTC. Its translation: CASSFIGQAYYEQYF.

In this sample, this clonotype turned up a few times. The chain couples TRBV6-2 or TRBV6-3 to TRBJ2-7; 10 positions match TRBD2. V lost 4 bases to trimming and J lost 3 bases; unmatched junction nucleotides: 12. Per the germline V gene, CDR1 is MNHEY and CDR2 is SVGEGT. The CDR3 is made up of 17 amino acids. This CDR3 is CASSWSPSGGDYYEQYF. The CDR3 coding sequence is TGTGCCAGCAGTTGGTCCCCTAGCGGGGGCGATTACTACGAGCAGTACTTC.

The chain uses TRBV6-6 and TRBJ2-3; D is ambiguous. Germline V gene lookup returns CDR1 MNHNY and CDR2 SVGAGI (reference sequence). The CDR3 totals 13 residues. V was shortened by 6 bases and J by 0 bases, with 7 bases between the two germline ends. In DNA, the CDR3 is TGTGCCAGCAGGTCTTTTAGCACAGATACGCAGTATTTT. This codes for CASRSFSTDTQYF.

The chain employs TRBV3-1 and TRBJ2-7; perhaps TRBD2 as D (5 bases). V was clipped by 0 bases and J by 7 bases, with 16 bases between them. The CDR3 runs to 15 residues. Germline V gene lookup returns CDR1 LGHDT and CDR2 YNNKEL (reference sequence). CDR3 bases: TGTGCCAGCAGCCAAGACCTCCTGAGGGTTCGGGAGCAGTACTTC. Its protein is CASSQDLLRVREQYF.

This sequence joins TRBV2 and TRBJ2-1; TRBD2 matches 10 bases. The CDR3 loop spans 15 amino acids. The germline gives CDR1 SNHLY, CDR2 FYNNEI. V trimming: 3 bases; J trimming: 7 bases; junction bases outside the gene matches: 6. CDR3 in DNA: TGTGCCAGCAGTGATACTAGCGGGGTTGGGAATGAGCAGTTCTTC. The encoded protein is CASSDTSGVGNEQFF.

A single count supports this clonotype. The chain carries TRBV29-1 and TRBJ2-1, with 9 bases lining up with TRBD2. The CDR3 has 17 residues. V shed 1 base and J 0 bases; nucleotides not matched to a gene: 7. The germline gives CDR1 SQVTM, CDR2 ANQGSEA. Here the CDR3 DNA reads TGCAGCGTTGAAGGAGCTAGCGGGGCTACCTCCTACAATGAGCAGTTCTTC. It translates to CSVEGASGATSYNEQFF.

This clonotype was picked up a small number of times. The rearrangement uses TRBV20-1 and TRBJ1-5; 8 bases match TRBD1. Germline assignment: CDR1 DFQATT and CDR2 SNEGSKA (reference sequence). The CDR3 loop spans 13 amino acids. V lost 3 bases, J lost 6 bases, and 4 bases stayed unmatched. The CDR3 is CSASGQGSQPQHF. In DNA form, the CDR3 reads TGCAGTGCTAGCGGACAGGGTAGTCAGCCCCAGCATTTT.

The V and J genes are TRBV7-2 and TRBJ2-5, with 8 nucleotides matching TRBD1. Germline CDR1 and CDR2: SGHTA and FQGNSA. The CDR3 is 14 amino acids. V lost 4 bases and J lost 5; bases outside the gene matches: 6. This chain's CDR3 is CASSYQGAAETQYF. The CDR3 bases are TGTGCCAGCAGCTATCAGGGGGCGGCGGAGACCCAGTACTTC.

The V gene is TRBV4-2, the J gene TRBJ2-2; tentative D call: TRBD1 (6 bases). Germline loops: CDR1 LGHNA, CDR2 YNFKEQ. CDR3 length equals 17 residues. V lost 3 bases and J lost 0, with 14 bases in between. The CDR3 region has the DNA TGTGCCAGCAGCCAGGCCCCGGGACACGCGAACACCGGGGAGCTGTTTTTT. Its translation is CASSQAPGHANTGELFF.

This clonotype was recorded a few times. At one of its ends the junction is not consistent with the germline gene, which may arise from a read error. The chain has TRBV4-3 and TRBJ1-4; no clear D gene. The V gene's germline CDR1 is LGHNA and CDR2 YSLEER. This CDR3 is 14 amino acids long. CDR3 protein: CASSQDMASEKLFF. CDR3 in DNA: TGCGCCAGCAGCCAAGACATGGCGAGTGAAAAGCTGTTTTTT.

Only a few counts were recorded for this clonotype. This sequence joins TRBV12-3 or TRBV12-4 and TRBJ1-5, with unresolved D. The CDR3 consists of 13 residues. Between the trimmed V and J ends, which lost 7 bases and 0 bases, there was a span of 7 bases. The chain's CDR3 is CASTQHSNQPQHF. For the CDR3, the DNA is TGTGCCAGCACTCAACATAGCAATCAGCCCCAGCATTTT.

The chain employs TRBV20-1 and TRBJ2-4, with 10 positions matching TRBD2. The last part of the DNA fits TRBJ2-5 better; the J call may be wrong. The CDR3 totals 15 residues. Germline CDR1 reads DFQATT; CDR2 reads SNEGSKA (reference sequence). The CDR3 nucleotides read TGCAGTGCTAGAGATGGGACTAGCGACCAAGAGACCCAGTACTTC. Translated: CSARDGTSDQETQYF.

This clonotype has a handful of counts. CDR3 loop: CALGVGSSYEQYF. The CDR3 nucleotides are TGTGCCTTGGGGGTCGGGAGCTCCTACGAGCAGTACTTC. The chain employs TRBV7-9 and TRBJ2-7; possible D gene TRBD2, 6 bases. This CDR3 region has 13 residues. The germline V and J ends were trimmed by 11 bases and 0 bases, with 14 bases remaining between them. Germline V CDR1 and CDR2: SEHNR, FQNEAQ (reference sequence).

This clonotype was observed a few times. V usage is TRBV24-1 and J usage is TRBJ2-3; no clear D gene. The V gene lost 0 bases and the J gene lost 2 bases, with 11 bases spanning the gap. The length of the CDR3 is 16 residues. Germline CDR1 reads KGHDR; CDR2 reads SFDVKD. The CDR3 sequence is CATSDLLGRSTDTQYF. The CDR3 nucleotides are TGTGCCACCAGTGATTTGTTAGGCAGATCCACAGATACGCAGTATTTT.

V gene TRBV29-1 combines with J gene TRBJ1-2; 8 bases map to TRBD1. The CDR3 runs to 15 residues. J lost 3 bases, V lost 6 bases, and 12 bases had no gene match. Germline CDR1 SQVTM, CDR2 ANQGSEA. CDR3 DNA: TGCAGCGTCGAGGGGACAGGTCAAAGAGACTATGGCTACACCTTC. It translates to CSVEGTGQRDYGYTF. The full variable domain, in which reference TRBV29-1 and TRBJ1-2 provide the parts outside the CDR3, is SAVISQKPSRDICQRGTSLTIQCQVDSQVTMMFWYRQQPGQSLTLIATANQGSEATYESGFVIDKFPISRPNLTFSTLTVSNMSPEDSSIYLCSVEGTGQRDYGYTFGSGTRLTVV.